This passage covers 4 T cell receptor beta chains from one sample sequenced in a study of beta chain features in type 1 diabetes. The entirety of the isolated RNA underwent reverse transcription, so expressed TCRB transcripts were sequenced. Assay: immunoSEQ multiplex PCR; the TCRdb copy retains only in-frame clones and omits some. Counted here are 400,000 to 500,000 clones, about 14% occurring once; the ten biggest clones make up around 0.039%. Sequenced sample: naive CD4+ T cells from blood. The source is a man aged 25 to 40 in good health.

This clone was picked up a small number of times. This chain uses TRBV6-5 with TRBJ1-6, with no clear D. Germline V lookup: CDR1 MNHEY, CDR2 SVGAGI. V was cut by 2 bases and J by 6 bases, with 14 bases left in between. CDR3 length: 16 amino acids. The CDR3 loop is CASSYIGGGPNSPLHF. CDR3 DNA: TGTGCCAGCAGTTACATCGGCGGAGGACCTAATTCACCCCTCCACTTT.

V usage is TRBV6-5 and J usage is TRBJ2-1; D may be TRBD1 (6 bases). The germline CDR1 and CDR2 sequences are MNHEY and SVGAGI. The ends were cut back, 5 bases at V and 3 bases at J, with 11 bases in the middle. CDR3 length: 14 residues. The CDR3 nucleotides are TGTGCCAGCAGTCCCGGGACATACTACAATGAGCAGTTCTTC. This gives the protein CASSPGTYYNEQFF.

The chain recombines TRBV5-1 with TRBJ2-4; no clear D. CDR1 and CDR2 from the germline V gene are SGHRS and YFSETQ. Trimming left V 4 bases short and J 0 bases short, with 11 bases between. The CDR3 spans 15 residues. CDR3 coding DNA: TGCGCCAGCAGCGACCGGACGATAGCCAAAAACATTCAGTACTTC. Residues: CASSDRTIAKNIQYF.

J is TRBJ1-1 and V is TRBV30; D is unresolved. There are 23 residues in the CDR3. V was cut by 2 bases and J by 0 bases, with 37 bases left in between. Germline values: CDR1 GTSNPN, CDR2 SVGIG (reference sequence). The CDR3 DNA is TGTGCCTGGAGTCCTGACCGATTCCGGGTTACTCCTCTCCCTGCAAGTATGAACACTGAAGCTTTCTTT. As protein: CAWSPDRFRVTPLPASMNTEAFF.